The clone carrying this TCR beta chain was found a few times. The method was immunoSEQ multiplex PCR; TCRdb's version includes in-frame clones alone and lacks a portion of them. Counted here are roughly 370,000 clones, around 90% occurring once; the ten biggest clones make up 6% to 7%. These data come from a study of control samples from healthy donors and cancer patients. There are 11 residues in the CDR3. The germline V gene encodes CDR1 MDHEN and CDR2 SYDVKM. The V and J ends lost 5 bases and 5 bases respectively, with 4 bases between them. The sample comprised PBMCs. The rearrangement links TRBV28 to TRBJ1-5; D remains unclear. The TCR comes from a man aged 35 to 55 with head and neck cancer. The CDR3 here is CASSTHQPQHF. The CDR3 region has the DNA TGTGCCAGCAGTACCCATCAGCCCCAGCATTTT.